Here is one TCR beta chain with its context. The V and J ends lost 4 bases and 6 bases respectively, with 13 bases between them. Germline CDR1 LGHDT, CDR2 YNNKEL (reference sequence). The CDR3 is 14 residues long. These data originate in a study of blood T cell repertoires in COVID-19. The overall study: The study drew acute and convalescent COVID-19 samples from the United States, Italy and Spain. The cDNA or gDNA used as material had been derived from T cells, B-cell-depleted T cells, or PBMCs.

In the study's own analysis: Estimation of nucleated cell counts was performed using reference gene primer amplification. Clones were sequenced by immunoSEQ multiplex PCR, and TCRdb holds only the in-frame ones, with some missing. Clone size and the V and J calls come from that table; the DNA yielded D and trimming. The sample has 95,000 to 150,000 clones, about three quarters seen once; the top ten hold 0.86%. The J gene is TRBJ1-3, the V gene TRBV3-1 (or the pseudogene TRBV3-2), with D tentatively TRBD1 (6 bases). Sequencing was performed on peripheral blood. The sequence came from a human donor with acute or convalescent COVID-19. The donor label of this sample is uncertain. CDR3 DNA sequence: TGTGCCAGCAGCCTGACAGGATTGGTAAACACCATATATTTT. Its protein product is CASSLTGLVNTIYF.